This T cell receptor (beta chain) was profiled in a study of shared clonotypes between healthy human individuals. This clone was seen a few times. Clones were read by immunoSEQ multiplex PCR, and TCRdb kept only the in-frame ones, dropping some. This repertoire shows about 1 million clones, roughly 80% found once; its top ten account for less than 1.5%. The trim removed 4 bases at V and 2 bases at J, leaving 12 bases unmatched. The CDR3 is 18 residues long. CDR1 and CDR2 (germline): LGHNA, YSLEER. The source is a man between 18 and 35 years old in good health. Sequencing was performed on memory CD4+ T cells sorted from blood. Subset noted: CD45RA-negative fraction. V gene TRBV4-3 combines with J gene TRBJ1-3, with TRBD1 matching over 9 bases. The CDR3 coding sequence is TGCGCCAGCAGCCCGAAGCCCCCGGGACAGGGAACTGGAAACACCATATATTTT. This codes for CASSPKPPGQGTGNTIYF.